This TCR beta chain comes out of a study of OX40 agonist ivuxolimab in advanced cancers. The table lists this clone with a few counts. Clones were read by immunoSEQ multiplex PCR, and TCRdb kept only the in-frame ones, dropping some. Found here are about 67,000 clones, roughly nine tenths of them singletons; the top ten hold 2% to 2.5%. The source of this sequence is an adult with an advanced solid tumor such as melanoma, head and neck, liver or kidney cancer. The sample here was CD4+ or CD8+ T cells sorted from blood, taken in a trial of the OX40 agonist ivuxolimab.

The CDR3 DNA follows: TGTGCCAGCAGCGCCCGGTTTGGGAGCTCCTACGAGCAGTACTTC. Protein sequence: CASSARFGSSYEQYF. J is TRBJ2-7 and V is TRBV11-1; weak D call: TRBD2 (5 bases). The germline V gene encodes CDR1 SGHAT and CDR2 FQDESV (reference sequence). The CDR3 runs 15 residues. Trimming took 5 bases from V and 0 from J, leaving 14 bases between them.